This T cell receptor beta chain was obtained from a study of blood T cell repertoires in COVID-19 (dated by TCRdb to the early 2020s). For the wider study: The collaborator samples originated in the United States, Italy and Spain and spanned the acute and convalescent phases of COVID-19. The material from the prospective study consisted of cDNA or gDNA derived from T cells, B-cell-depleted T cells, or PBMCs. The dataset comprised deeply sampled blood TCRbeta repertoires from subjects exposed to, actively infected with, or recovered from COVID-19. The repertoires were released in a freely available public database intended as a resource for research on the immune response to SARS-CoV-2. Samples were obtained from the ongoing ImmuneRACE study (first 160 participants) and from 1,254 subjects provided by 6 global collaborators. Sample metadata almost always included a de-identified subject ID, COVID-19 status, age in years and sex. Where HLA class I and class II types were available, the types were taken from metadata supplied by the sample provider, not from assay-based typing. Results the study describes overall, beyond this receptor: The quantity of clinical and demographic metadata differed by source and by participant and was supplied without curation.

One collaborating source in Seattle enrolled patients while the patients were actively infected and followed the patients over time throughout the course of disease. Collaborating institutions collected whole blood in K2EDTA tubes following their own protocols. For TCRbeta analysis, collaborator samples were shipped as frozen whole blood, as isolated PBMCs, or as DNA extracted from either sample type. The CDR1 and CDR2 encoded by the germline V gene (reference sequence) are GTSNPN and SVGIG. The CDR3, from cysteine to phenylalanine, totals 14 residues. Just CDR3 DNA is preserved here, 42 bases in frame from base 1. V sheds 5 bases and J sheds 5 bases, leaving 19 bases between their ends. This clone was recorded once. The clone's antigen remains unknown. Per-base quality was not reported, and no clone a single base away is much larger than it. The immunoSEQ Assay, a bias-controlled multiplex PCR, was used to amplify TCRbeta CDR3 regions from genomic DNA. The authors' pipeline ran thus. The number of nucleated cells in each sample was estimated from the amplification of reference gene primers within the assay. To quantify the absolute abundance of each unique TCRbeta CDR3 rearrangement, sequence reads were collapsed and filtered. For each sample, productive Simpson clonality was calculated by taking the square root of Simpson's diversity index across productive rearrangements. TCRdb's version of the immuneACCESS table is confined to in-frame rearrangements and falls short of the full clone set. An unresolved V gene accounts for under half of the shortfall where checked; the remainder is of unknown origin. V, J and clone size were drawn from that table, and D and trimming were deduced from the DNA. The sample includes about 500,000 clones, with roughly 91% observed a single time. The ten largest make up roughly 8% of the sample.

In this chain, TRBV30 is recombined with TRBJ2-7; a weak D assignment points to TRBD2 (5 bases agree). The specimen was peripheral blood. This receptor was identified in a woman between 50 and 59 years old with COVID-19, enrolled during active disease. The sequenced DNA is TGTGCCTGGCAAAAATTCGGACTTAGCGACGAGCAGTACTTC. Protein translation: CAWQKFGLSDEQYF.